Below, 24 T cell receptor beta chains from the same sample are listed, as sequenced in a study of T cell repertoires in cytomegalovirus infection. What these receptors recognize is not known. One entry per CDR3 protein results from TCRdb running MiXCR on the reads. The repertoire holds 100,000 to 150,000 distinct CDR3 sequences, with 24% as singletons. The specimen was PBMCs, sequenced either directly or after in vitro stimulation (not recorded which). These receptors originate from a human donor in good health (CMV status not recorded). Some clones in this sample may be carry-over from other donors' samples.

The CDR3 sequence: CSVGFGGDQPQHF. CDR3 in DNA: TGCAGCGTTGGGTTTGGGGGAGATCAGCCCCAGCATTTT. The V gene is TRBV29-1, the J gene TRBJ1-5, with a tentative D call TRBD1 (5 bases). This CDR3 contains 13 residues. Trimming cost V 4 bases and J 5 bases, with 12 bases left between them. Per germline, CDR1 SQVTM and CDR2 ANQGSEA.

This clonotype has more than one count but fewer than ten. The chain has TRBV12-3 or TRBV12-4 and TRBJ2-7; D gene ambiguous. V shed 0 bases and J shed 3 bases, with 6 bases lying between them. The CDR3 is 13 amino acids. The chain's CDR3 is CASSLARHYEQYV. CDR3 in DNA: TGTGCCAGCAGTTTAGCACGGCACTACGAGCAGTACGTC.

This clonotype was counted a few times. A read error is possible here, since a much larger clone lies one base away. J is TRBJ2-5 and V is TRBV7-2; D is unresolved. Germline V lookup: CDR1 SGHTA, CDR2 FQGNSA. There are 11 residues in the CDR3. V gave up 2 bases and J gave up 5 bases, with 3 bases separating them. For the CDR3, the DNA is TGTGCCAGCAGCTTACATGAGACCCAGTACTTC. Its protein product is CASSLHETQYF.

CDR3 sequence reads: CASSLGATNYGYTF. Written as DNA, the CDR3 is TGTGCCAGCAGTTTAGGGGCAACCAACTATGGCTACACCTTC. This chain uses TRBV12-3 or TRBV12-4 with TRBJ1-2; D gene unclear. This CDR3 has 14 amino acids. The V end lost 1 base, the J end lost 2 bases, and 8 bases lay between the germline ends.

This clonotype was recorded once. V and J are TRBV5-5 and TRBJ1-1; TRBD1 matches at 11 bases. Germline CDR1 SGHKS, CDR2 YYEKEE (reference sequence). Unmatched junction bases numbered 8, after V lost 4 bases and J lost 0 bases. The CDR3 length is 17 residues. CDR3 loop: CASSPNWDRGMNTEAFF. CDR3 DNA sequence: TGTGCCAGCAGCCCAAACTGGGACAGGGGGATGAACACTGAAGCTTTCTTT.

This clonotype has just a few counts. The chain combines TRBV7-2 with TRBJ2-7, with 8 bases that match TRBD2. The CDR3 consists of 14 residues. Per the germline V gene, CDR1 is SGHTA and CDR2 is FQGNSA. Trimming took 1 base from V and 2 from J; bases not matched to a gene: 1. Here the CDR3 DNA reads TGTGCCAGCAGCTTAGGTAGCGGGACCTACGAGCAGTACGTC. Translated, it gives CASSLGSGTYEQYV.

This chain uses TRBV5-1 with TRBJ1-5, with D possibly matching TRBD1 (5 bases). CDR3 length: 15 amino acids. V was pared by 5 bases and J by 2 bases, with 14 bases between. Germline V gene lookup returns CDR1 SGHRS and CDR2 YFSETQ. CDR3 sequence (DNA): TGCGCCAGCAGGGTGGATACGGGGCGCAATCAGCCCCAGCATTTT. It specifies CASRVDTGRNQPQHF.

This clonotype occurred a few times. The rearrangement uses TRBV19 and TRBJ2-1, with 9 nucleotides matching TRBD2. From germline, CDR1 is LNHDA and CDR2 SQIVND (reference sequence). The CDR3 sequence is 16 residues long. Unmatched junction bases numbered 5, after V lost 3 bases and J lost 2 bases. This chain's CDR3 is CASSISGRTPYNEQFF. The CDR3 DNA reads as TGTGCCAGTAGTATTAGCGGGAGAACCCCCTACAATGAGCAGTTCTTC.

This clonotype was observed at least ten times. The chain is built from TRBV10-3 and TRBJ2-6, with D possibly being TRBD2 (5 bases). The germline gives CDR1 ENHRY, CDR2 SYGVKD. CDR3 length: 14 residues. V lost 8 bases, J lost 1 base, and 9 bases lay in between. This CDR3 reads CAIRTGSGANVLTF. DNA for the CDR3: TGTGCCATCCGCACGGGGTCTGGGGCCAACGTCCTGACTTTC.

The chain recombines TRBV12-3 or TRBV12-4 with TRBJ2-1, with 9 bases aligning to TRBD1. The CDR3 has 14 residues. V shed 10 bases, J shed 1 base, and the junction held 5 bases outside the gene matches. As DNA, the CDR3 is TGTGCCATCCACAGGGGGCATTCCTACAATGAGCAGTTCTTC. This codes for CAIHRGHSYNEQFF.

About this clonotype itself: This sequence may be a read error, since a much larger clone differs from it by one base. The rearrangement links TRBV7-2 to TRBJ2-5, with D unclear. CDR1 and CDR2 from the germline V gene are SGHTA and FQGNSA. The CDR3 consists of 13 residues. Trimming left V 2 bases short and J 0 bases short, with 4 bases between. The CDR3 is CASSLWDQETQYF. CDR3 nucleotide sequence: TGTGCCAGCAGCTTATGGGACCAAGAGACCCAGTACTTC.

This clonotype was recorded at least ten times. The rearrangement links TRBV11-3 to TRBJ1-1, with D possibly being TRBD1 (5 bases). The CDR3 is made up of 13 amino acids. Trimming left V 5 bases short and J 7 bases short, with 14 bases between. Per germline, CDR1 SGHNT and CDR2 YENEEA. The CDR3 nucleotides are TGTGCCAGCAGCCCCCGGGACGGGCGTGAAGCTTTCTTT. This sequence encodes CASSPRDGREAFF.

The rearrangement links TRBV15 to TRBJ1-2; tentative D call: TRBD1 (5 bases). Germline V gene sequence: CDR1 LNHNV, CDR2 YYDKDF (reference sequence). Trimming removed 0 bases at V and 7 bases at J, with 12 bases between. CDR3 length: 14 amino acids. CDR3 in DNA: TGTGCCACCAGCAGAGATGGGGGGGAAAGTGGCTACACCTTC. Its translation: CATSRDGGESGYTF.

The table lists this clonotype with a few counts. The chain employs TRBV29-1 and TRBJ2-5, with D maybe TRBD2 (5 bases). The CDR3 extends over 15 amino acids. Looked up from germline, CDR1 is SQVTM and CDR2 is ANQGSEA. V lost 2 bases, J lost 2 bases, and 15 bases lay in between. DNA for the CDR3: TGCAGCGTTGAAAGGTCTGGACTTTCTCAAGAGACCCAGTACTTC. The encoded protein is CSVERSGLSQETQYF.

In this sample, this clonotype turned up a few times. The CDR3 sequence is CASSSGLAGRQFF. In nucleotides, the CDR3 is TGTGCCAGCAGCTCCGGACTAGCGGGAAGGCAGTTCTTC. The chain uses TRBV7-9 and TRBJ2-1, with 12 positions matching TRBD2. The CDR3 is 13 amino acids. Germline trimming cut 4 bases from V and 12 bases from J; bases unmatched to any gene: 4. Looked up from germline, CDR1 is SEHNR and CDR2 is FQNEAQ (reference sequence).

The chain uses TRBV4-2 and TRBJ1-5, with TRBD1 identical over 7 bases. The CDR3 runs 15 residues. J was trimmed by 4 bases and V by 1 base; bases with no gene match: 4. CDR1 is LGHNA and CDR2 is YNFKEQ in the germline V gene. This CDR3 is CASSQGQGGNQPQHF. The CDR3, as DNA: TGTGCCAGCAGCCAAGGACAGGGCGGGAATCAGCCCCAGCATTTT.

This sequence joins TRBV6-2 or TRBV6-3 and TRBJ2-7; D unresolved. The germline CDR1 and CDR2 sequences are MNHEY and SVGEGT. This CDR3 has 13 amino acids. V dropped 4 bases and J dropped 0 bases, with 7 bases sitting between them. The CDR3 here is CASSLAHSYEQYV. Written as DNA, the CDR3 is TGTGCCAGCAGTTTAGCCCACTCCTACGAGCAGTACGTC.

This clonotype was counted at least ten times. The V call is TRBV7-3, the J call TRBJ2-7; 8 bases are shared with TRBD2. With V trimmed by 5 bases and J by 4 bases, 13 bases remained unmatched. The CDR3 has 16 amino acids. CDR1 and CDR2 (germline): SGHTA, FQGTGA. CDR3 in DNA: TGTGCCAGCAGCCCAAAGGGGTCTAGCGGGCAATACGAGCAGTACTTC. Its translation: CASSPKGSSGQYEQYF.

The chain couples TRBV7-9 to TRBJ2-5; 10 bases map to TRBD2. Germline CDR1 reads SEHNR; CDR2 reads FQNEAQ (reference sequence). The ends lost 1 base at V and 2 bases at J; junction bases unmatched: 7. This CDR3 contains 17 residues. Here the CDR3 DNA reads TGTGCCAGCAGCTTAGAGGTGTGGACTAGCGGACAAGAGACCCAGTACTTC. It is translated as CASSLEVWTSGQETQYF.

V is TRBV6-2 or TRBV6-3 and J is TRBJ2-5; 10 bases match TRBD1. Per germline, CDR1 MNHEY and CDR2 SVGEGT. Losses at the gene ends were 6 bases for V and 5 bases for J; bases not matched to a gene: 9. The CDR3 has 15 amino acids. The CDR3 region is CASSGQGVNVETQYF. Here the CDR3 DNA reads TGTGCCAGCAGCGGACAGGGGGTGAATGTGGAGACCCAGTACTTC.

This clonotype was observed a few times. V is TRBV7-9 and J is TRBJ1-3; D uncertain. Germline-derived CDR1 and CDR2 are SEHNR and FQNEAQ (reference sequence). Trimming pared 1 base from V and 4 bases from J, leaving 8 bases between. The CDR3 length is 14 residues. As DNA, the CDR3 is TGTGCCAGCAGCTTAGAGGCAACGGGAAACACCATATATTTT. Translated, it gives CASSLEATGNTIYF.

The V gene is TRBV7-8, the J gene TRBJ1-5, with TRBD1 as a possible D gene (5 bases). The V end lost 5 bases, the J end lost 5 bases, and 10 bases lay between the germline ends. The V gene's germline CDR1 is SGHVS and CDR2 FQNEAQ. The CDR3 is made up of 13 amino acids. The CDR3 DNA reads as TGTGCCAGCAGCGTAACAGGCGATCAGCCCCAGCATTTT. This codes for CASSVTGDQPQHF.

J is TRBJ2-1 and V is TRBV4-3, with TRBD2 matching over 12 bases. CDR3 size: 18 residues. Germline CDR1 LGHNA, CDR2 YSLEER. The V segment lost 1 base and the J segment 1 base; nucleotides outside the gene matches: 5. The DNA for the CDR3 is TGCGCCAGCAGCCAAGTCGCGACTAGCGGGAGTTCCTACAATGAGCAGTTCTTC. Amino acid sequence: CASSQVATSGSSYNEQFF.

This clonotype appeared a few times. The chain joins TRBV11-3 to TRBJ2-1; TRBD2 agrees at 8 bases. The CDR3 is 15 residues long. CDR1 is SGHNT, CDR2 YENEEA, per germline. V lost 5 bases and J lost 0; bases outside the gene matches: 3. The CDR3 coding sequence is TGTGCCAGCAGCGTCACTAGCGGCTCCTACAATGAGCAGTTCTTC. Amino acids: CASSVTSGSYNEQFF.